One sample yielded the 23 T cell receptor beta chains listed below, sequenced in a study of shared clonotypes between healthy human individuals. Selected positively for CCR7 and CD45RO-negative, naive CD8 cells excluded terminally differentiated effector memory CD45RA+ cells. Some clones are missing from TCRdb's copy, which holds only in-frame ones; the method was immunoSEQ multiplex PCR. Found here are 560,000 or so clones, around 96% of them singletons; the top ten hold approximately 0.12%. The sample consisted of naive CD8+ T cells sorted from blood. These receptors were taken from a woman aged 30 to 39 in good health.

This clone was seen just once. V gene TRBV20-1 combines with J gene TRBJ2-7; D is ambiguous. Deletions cut 0 bases from V and 7 bases from J, with 7 bases between. The CDR3 is 11 amino acids. Germline assignment: CDR1 DFQATT and CDR2 SNEGSKA (reference sequence). The CDR3 nucleotides are TGCAGTGCTAGAGATTCGCCAGAGCAGTACTTC. It encodes CSARDSPEQYF.

J is TRBJ2-3 and V is TRBV9; 8 positions match TRBD1. This CDR3 has 17 residues. Per germline, CDR1 SGDLS and CDR2 YYNGEE. The ends lost 0 bases at V and 3 bases at J; junction bases unmatched: 9. CDR3 sequence reads: CASSVDGQGGTTDTQYF. CDR3 in DNA: TGTGCCAGCAGCGTAGACGGACAGGGTGGGACTACAGATACGCAGTATTTT.

The rearrangement uses TRBV4-2 and TRBJ2-5, with a tentative D call TRBD2 (6 bases). Trimming took off 3 bases at V and 5 bases at J, with 13 bases between the two ends. This CDR3 contains 14 residues. Germline-derived CDR1 and CDR2 are LGHNA and YNFKEQ. CDR3 sequence: CASSQEAGRETQYF. In DNA form, the CDR3 reads TGTGCCAGCAGCCAGGAAGCGGGTCGTGAGACCCAGTACTTC.

This clone was seen only once. The rearrangement joins TRBV2 to TRBJ2-3; D is unresolved. Between the trimmed V and J ends, which lost 0 bases and 8 bases, there was a span of 18 bases. The CDR3 runs to 16 residues. Germline CDR1 and CDR2: SNHLY and FYNNEI. The CDR3 loop reads CASSEANSPAMGTQYF. CDR3 in DNA: TGTGCCAGCAGTGAAGCAAATAGCCCCGCGATGGGTACGCAGTATTTT.

The chain is built from TRBV27 and TRBJ1-5; the D gene is possibly TRBD1 (5 bases). The CDR3 has 15 residues. Trimming stripped 4 bases from V and 9 bases from J, with 19 bases between. Looked up from germline, CDR1 is MNHEY and CDR2 is SMNVEV (reference sequence). The chain's CDR3 is CASSSHAGLAGPQHF. In nucleotides, the CDR3 is TGTGCCAGCAGTTCGCACGCAGGGCTAGCGGGGCCCCAGCATTTT.

The chain employs TRBV7-9 and TRBJ1-5; the match to TRBD1 covers 10 bases. V gave up 5 bases and J gave up 3 bases; unmatched junction bases: 7. Germline-derived CDR1 and CDR2 are SEHNR and FQNEAQ (reference sequence). The CDR3 sequence is 16 residues long. In DNA form, the CDR3 reads TGTGCCAGCAGCCCTAGAGGGACAGGGGACAATCAGCCCCAGCATTTT. Its translation is CASSPRGTGDNQPQHF.

This CDR3 is CASSLGFLGTSGSLTDTQYF. CDR3 DNA sequence: TGTGCCAGCAGCTTAGGCTTTTTAGGAACTAGCGGGAGTCTCACAGATACGCAGTATTTT. The chain employs TRBV13 and TRBJ2-3; 11 bases align to TRBD2. The germline CDR1 and CDR2 sequences are PRHDT and FYEKMQ (reference sequence). This CDR3 has 20 amino acids. With 0 bases clipped from V and 2 bases from J, the junction kept 13 bases outside the gene matches.

CDR3 sequence: CASSLGGQGGQPQHF. In DNA form, the CDR3 reads TGTGCCAGCTCACTCGGCGGACAGGGGGGGCAGCCCCAGCATTTT. The J gene is TRBJ1-5, the V gene TRBV18, with 10 positions matching TRBD1. Germline CDR1 KGHSH, CDR2 LQKENI. The CDR3 is 15 residues long. The ends lost 4 bases at V and 7 bases at J; junction bases unmatched: 7.

The chain uses TRBV15 and TRBJ2-3; 8 bases fit TRBD2. V lost 4 bases, J lost 0 bases, and 12 bases stayed unmatched. In germline, CDR1 is LNHNV, CDR2 YYDKDF (reference sequence). This CDR3 contains 18 residues. CDR3 nucleotide sequence: TGTGCCACCAGCATCCGGAGACTAGCGTCACGGAGCACAGATACGCAGTATTTT. Protein product: CATSIRRLASRSTDTQYF. The whole variable domain, remainder taken from reference TRBV15 and TRBJ2-3, is DAMVIQNPRYQVTQFGKPVTLSCSQTLNHNVMYWYQQKSSQAPKLLFHYYDKDFNNEADTPDNFQSRRPNTSFCFLDIRSPGLGDTAMYLCATSIRRLASRSTDTQYFGPGTRLTVL.

This clone was counted a single time. The V and J genes are TRBV9 and TRBJ2-1, with D uncertain. Germline V gene data show CDR1 as SGDLS and CDR2 as YYNGEE. Trimming pared 4 bases from V and 8 bases from J, leaving 22 bases between. The CDR3 totals 16 residues. CDR3 bases: TGTGCCAGCAGCCCTCTCTTGGGGAATCGACTCTATGAGCAGTTCTTC. Residues: CASSPLLGNRLYEQFF.

In this sample, this clone turned up once. The chain employs TRBV27 and TRBJ1-5; D might be TRBD1 (6 bases). V was trimmed by 4 bases and J by 0 bases, leaving 7 bases between them. Per the germline V gene, CDR1 is MNHEY and CDR2 is SMNVEV (reference sequence). The CDR3 sequence is 14 residues long. The CDR3 here is CASSYRASNQPQHF. As DNA, the CDR3 is TGTGCCAGCAGTTACAGGGCTAGCAATCAGCCCCAGCATTTT.

The chain recombines TRBV27 with TRBJ2-7; D is undetermined. The CDR3 totals 16 residues. Germline V CDR1 and CDR2: MNHEY, SMNVEV (reference sequence). Trimming took 0 bases from V and 2 from J, leaving 14 bases between them. The CDR3 here is CASSLSLWSPTYEQYF. As DNA, the CDR3 is TGTGCCAGCAGTTTATCCCTCTGGAGTCCAACCTACGAGCAGTACTTC.

V gene TRBV4-1 combines with J gene TRBJ2-5; TRBD2 matches 8 bases. Gene TRBJ2-7 matches the end of the DNA better, so the J call may be wrong. The CDR3 loop spans 18 amino acids. Per germline, CDR1 MGHRA and CDR2 YSYEKL. The DNA of the CDR3 is TGCGCCAGCAGCCAAGTCGGACTAGCCAGCTTCGGGTCCTACGAGCAGTACTTC. This sequence encodes CASSQVGLASFGSYEQYF.

This chain uses TRBV11-3 with TRBJ2-7; 9 bases fit TRBD1. The V and J ends lost 5 bases and 5 bases, in that order; junction bases with no gene match: 4. Germline CDR1 reads SGHNT; CDR2 reads YENEEA. CDR3 length: 13 amino acids. This CDR3 reads CASSAGQGDEQYF. The DNA for the CDR3 is TGTGCCAGCAGCGCGGGACAGGGTGACGAGCAGTACTTC.

This rearrangement joins TRBV7-9 to TRBJ2-5; TRBD2 matches 8 bases. The CDR3 sequence is 14 residues long. V trimming: 3 bases; J trimming: 5 bases; junction bases outside the gene matches: 5. CDR1 is SEHNR and CDR2 is FQNEAQ in the germline V gene (reference sequence). The CDR3 protein is CASSLSGSGETQYF. CDR3 coding DNA: TGTGCCAGCAGCTTGAGCGGGAGTGGTGAGACCCAGTACTTC.

The chain recombines TRBV29-1 with TRBJ1-3, with D possibly TRBD1 on 5 matching bases. The CDR3 totals 14 residues. Trimming left V 4 bases short and J 0 bases short, with 10 bases between. Germline V gene lookup returns CDR1 SQVTM and CDR2 ANQGSEA. This CDR3 is CSVGVGVSGNTIYF. In nucleotides, the CDR3 is TGCAGCGTTGGGGTGGGGGTCTCTGGAAACACCATATATTTT.

The chain uses TRBV29-1 and TRBJ1-5; 7 bases are shared with TRBD1. Germline CDR1 reads SQVTM; CDR2 reads ANQGSEA. The trim removed 5 bases at V and 4 bases at J, leaving 5 bases unmatched. This CDR3 contains 13 residues. CDR3 amino acids: CSVLWDRNQPQHF. As DNA, the CDR3 is TGCAGCGTTCTGTGGGACAGAAATCAGCCCCAGCATTTT. Complete variable domain (other parts from reference TRBV29-1 and TRBJ1-5): SAVISQKPSRDICQRGTSLTIQCQVDSQVTMMFWYRQQPGQSLTLIATANQGSEATYESGFVIDKFPISRPNLTFSTLTVSNMSPEDSSIYLCSVLWDRNQPQHFGDGTRLSIL.

The chain is built from TRBV6-6 and TRBJ2-3; D is perhaps TRBD1 (5 bases). The CDR3 covers 14 residues. CDR1 and CDR2 from the germline V gene are MNHNY and SVGAGI (reference sequence). Trimming shortened V by 2 bases and J by 3 bases, and 9 bases separated the two germline ends. In DNA form, the CDR3 reads TGTGCCAGCAGTTACACCCGACAGACAGATACGCAGTATTTT. Translating gives CASSYTRQTDTQYF.

The J gene is TRBJ2-7, the V gene TRBV7-9; no firm D call. With 3 bases removed from V and 2 bases from J, the gap between germline ends came to 8 bases. The CDR3 extends over 13 amino acids. Germline V gene lookup returns CDR1 SEHNR and CDR2 FQNEAQ (reference sequence). The CDR3 protein is CASSFLLAYEQYF. As DNA, the CDR3 is TGTGCCAGCAGCTTCCTATTAGCCTACGAGCAGTACTTC.

This chain joins TRBV7-9 and TRBJ2-1; D ambiguous. The CDR3 runs 15 residues. V was pared by 5 bases and J by 5 bases, with 16 bases between. The germline V gene encodes CDR1 SEHNR and CDR2 FQNEAQ (reference sequence). As DNA, the CDR3 is TGTGCCAGCAGCCTACTCAAGGGCCGAGACAATGAGCAGTTCTTC. This sequence encodes CASSLLKGRDNEQFF. Based on the CDR3 plus reference TRBV7-9 and TRBJ2-1, the full variable domain is DTGVSQNPRHKITKRGQNVTFRCDPISEHNRLYWYRQTLGQGPEFLTYFQNEAQLEKSRLLSDRFSAERPKGSFSTLEIQRTEQGDSAMYLCASSLLKGRDNEQFFGPGTRLTVL.

V gene TRBV2 combines with J gene TRBJ2-1, with TRBD2 matching 12 bases. Per the germline V gene, CDR1 is SNHLY and CDR2 is FYNNEI. The V gene end was trimmed by 2 bases and the J gene end by 7 bases; junction bases not matched to a gene: 9. The CDR3 runs 17 residues. In nucleotides, the CDR3 is TGTGCCAGCAGTGAACCCGAAGGACTAGCGGGAATAAATGAGCAGTTCTTC. Translating it yields CASSEPEGLAGINEQFF.

V gene TRBV19 combines with J gene TRBJ1-1; TRBD1 might be the D (5 bases). Germline CDR1 LNHDA, CDR2 SQIVND (reference sequence). The CDR3 is 17 residues long. Between the trimmed V and J ends, which lost 1 base and 4 bases, there was a span of 19 bases. The CDR3 DNA sequence: TGTGCCAGTAGTATAGTTACAGGACACACAGGCGGCACTGAAGCTTTCTTT. Translating gives CASSIVTGHTGGTEAFF.

This chain joins TRBV4-1 and TRBJ1-4, with 7 nucleotides matching TRBD1. V shed 6 bases and J 0 bases; nucleotides not matched to a gene: 7. This CDR3 has 16 residues. CDR1 is MGHRA, CDR2 YSYEKL, per germline. The CDR3 protein is CASSFDRAATNEKLFF. CDR3 DNA sequence: TGCGCCAGCAGTTTTGACAGGGCCGCAACTAATGAAAAACTGTTTTTT.